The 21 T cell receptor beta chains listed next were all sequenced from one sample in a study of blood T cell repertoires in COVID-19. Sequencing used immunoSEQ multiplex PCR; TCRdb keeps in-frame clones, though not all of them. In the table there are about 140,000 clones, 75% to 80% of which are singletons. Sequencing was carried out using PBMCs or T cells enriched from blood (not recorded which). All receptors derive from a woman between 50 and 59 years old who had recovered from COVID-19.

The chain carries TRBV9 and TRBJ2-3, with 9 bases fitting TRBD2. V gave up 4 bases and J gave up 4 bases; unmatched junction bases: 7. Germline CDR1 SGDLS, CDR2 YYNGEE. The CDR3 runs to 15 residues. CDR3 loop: CASSSRGGRADTQYF. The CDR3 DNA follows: TGTGCCAGCAGCTCCAGGGGCGGGAGGGCAGATACGCAGTATTTT. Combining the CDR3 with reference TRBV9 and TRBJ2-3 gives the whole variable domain DSGVTQTPKHLITATGQRVTLRCSPRSGDLSVYWYQQSLDQGLQFLIQYYNGEERAKGNILERFSAQQFPDLHSELNLSSLELGDSALYFCASSSRGGRADTQYFGPGTRLTVL.

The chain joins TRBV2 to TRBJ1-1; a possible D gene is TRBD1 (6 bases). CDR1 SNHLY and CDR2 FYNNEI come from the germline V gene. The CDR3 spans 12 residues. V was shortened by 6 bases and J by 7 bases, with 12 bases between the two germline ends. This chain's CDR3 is CASRVGQLEAFF. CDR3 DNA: TGTGCCAGCAGGGTAGGACAGCTTGAAGCTTTCTTT.

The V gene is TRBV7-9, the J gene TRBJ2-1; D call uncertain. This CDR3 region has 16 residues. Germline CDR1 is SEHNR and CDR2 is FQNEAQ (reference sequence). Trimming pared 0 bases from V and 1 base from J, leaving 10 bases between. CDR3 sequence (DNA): TGTGCCAGCAGCTTAGCGTTAACTCTATCCTACAATGAGCAGTTCTTC. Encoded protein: CASSLALTLSYNEQFF.

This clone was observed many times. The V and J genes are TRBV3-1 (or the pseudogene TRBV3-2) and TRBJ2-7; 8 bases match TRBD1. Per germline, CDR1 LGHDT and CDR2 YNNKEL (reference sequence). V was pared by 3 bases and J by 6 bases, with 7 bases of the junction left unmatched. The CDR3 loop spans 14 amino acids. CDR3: CASSHPDRALEQYF. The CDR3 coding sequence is TGTGCCAGCAGCCACCCGGACAGGGCCCTCGAGCAGTACTTC.

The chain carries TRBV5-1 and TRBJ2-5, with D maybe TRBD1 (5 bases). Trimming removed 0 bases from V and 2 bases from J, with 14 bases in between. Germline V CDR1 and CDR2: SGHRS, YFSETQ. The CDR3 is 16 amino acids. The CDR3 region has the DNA TGCGCCAGCAGCTTGGCTAAGGGGCCCGTTCAAGAGACCCAGTACTTC. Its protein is CASSLAKGPVQETQYF.

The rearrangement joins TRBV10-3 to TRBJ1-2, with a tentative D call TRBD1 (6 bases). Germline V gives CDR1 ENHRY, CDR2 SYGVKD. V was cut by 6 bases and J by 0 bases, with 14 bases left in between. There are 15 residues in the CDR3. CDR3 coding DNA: TGTGCCATCAGGCTCGGGACACTTGCTAACTATGGCTACACCTTC. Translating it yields CAIRLGTLANYGYTF.

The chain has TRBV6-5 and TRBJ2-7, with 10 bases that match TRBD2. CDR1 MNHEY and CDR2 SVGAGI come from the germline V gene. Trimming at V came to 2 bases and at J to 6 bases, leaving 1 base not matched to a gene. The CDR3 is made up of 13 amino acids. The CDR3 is CASSYTSGTEQYF. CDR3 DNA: TGTGCCAGCAGTTACACTAGCGGGACCGAGCAGTACTTC.

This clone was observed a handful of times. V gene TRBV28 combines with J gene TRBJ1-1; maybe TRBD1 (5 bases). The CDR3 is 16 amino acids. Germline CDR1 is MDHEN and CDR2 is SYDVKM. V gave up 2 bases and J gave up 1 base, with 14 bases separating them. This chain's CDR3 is CASSLSIGGTNTEAFF. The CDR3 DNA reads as TGTGCCAGCAGTTTAAGTATTGGAGGGACGAACACTGAAGCTTTCTTT.

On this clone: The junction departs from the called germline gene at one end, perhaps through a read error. This CDR3 reads CASPMGTGKNF. The CDR3 nucleotides are TGTGCCTCCCCAATGGGGACAGGCAAGAATTTT. This rearrangement joins TRBV25-1 to TRBJ2-3; 8 bases agree with TRBD1. The CDR3 extends over 11 amino acids. Germline-derived CDR1 and CDR2 are MGHDK and SYGVNS. The full variable domain, its missing parts supplied by reference TRBV25-1 and TRBJ2-3, is EADIYQTPRYLVIGTGKKITLECSQTMGHDKMYWYQQDPGMELHLIHYSYGVNSTEKGDLSSESTVSRIRTEHFPLTLESARPSHTSQYLCASPMGTGKNFGPGTRLTVL.

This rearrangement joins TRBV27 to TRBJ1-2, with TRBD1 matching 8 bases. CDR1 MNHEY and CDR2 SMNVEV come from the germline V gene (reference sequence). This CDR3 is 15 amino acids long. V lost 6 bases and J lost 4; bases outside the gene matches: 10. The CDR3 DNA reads TGTGCCAGCAGCTCCTCGCAGGGGGCCTTCTATGGCTACACCTTC. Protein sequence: CASSSSQGAFYGYTF.

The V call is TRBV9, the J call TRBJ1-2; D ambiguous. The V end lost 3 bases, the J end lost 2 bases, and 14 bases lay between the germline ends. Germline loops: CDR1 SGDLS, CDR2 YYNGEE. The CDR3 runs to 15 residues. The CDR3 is CASSADVRGNYGYTF. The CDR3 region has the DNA TGTGCCAGCAGCGCCGATGTGCGAGGGAACTATGGCTACACCTTC.

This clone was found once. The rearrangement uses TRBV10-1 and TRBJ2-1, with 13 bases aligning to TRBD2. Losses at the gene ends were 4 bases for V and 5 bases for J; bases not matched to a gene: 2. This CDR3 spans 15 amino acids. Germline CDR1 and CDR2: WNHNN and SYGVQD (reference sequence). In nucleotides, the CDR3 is TGCGCCAGCAGTGCCGGGACTAGCGGGAACAATGAGCAGTTCTTC. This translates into CASSAGTSGNNEQFF.

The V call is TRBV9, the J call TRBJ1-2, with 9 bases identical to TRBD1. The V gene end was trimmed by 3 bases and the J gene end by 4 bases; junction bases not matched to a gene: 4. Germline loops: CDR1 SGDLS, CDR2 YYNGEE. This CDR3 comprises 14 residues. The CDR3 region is CASSEGTGTYGYTF. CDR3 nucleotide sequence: TGTGCCAGCAGCGAGGGGACAGGGACCTATGGCTACACCTTC.

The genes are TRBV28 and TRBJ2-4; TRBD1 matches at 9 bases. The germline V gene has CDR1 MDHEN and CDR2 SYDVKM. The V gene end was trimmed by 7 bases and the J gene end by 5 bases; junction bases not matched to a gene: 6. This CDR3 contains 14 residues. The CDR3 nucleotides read TGTGCCAGCACTAACGACAGGGGGGAAAACATTCAGTACTTC. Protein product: CASTNDRGENIQYF.

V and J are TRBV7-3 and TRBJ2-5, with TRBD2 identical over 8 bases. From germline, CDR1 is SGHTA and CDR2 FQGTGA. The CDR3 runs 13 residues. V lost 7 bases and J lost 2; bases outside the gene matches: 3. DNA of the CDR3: TGTGCCAGCACCAGCGGGGGACAAGAGACCCAGTACTTC. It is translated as CASTSGGQETQYF. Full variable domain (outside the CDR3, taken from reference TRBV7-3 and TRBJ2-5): GAGVSQTPSNKVTEKGKYVELRCDPISGHTALYWYRQSLGQGPEFLIYFQGTGAADDSGLPNDRFFAVRPEGSVSTLKIQRTERGDSAVYLCASTSGGQETQYFGPGTRLLVL.

Written as DNA, the CDR3 is TGTGCCAGCAGCTTAGAGTTGGGCACAAACTATGGCTACACCTTC. It is translated as CASSLELGTNYGYTF. This sequence joins TRBV7-9 and TRBJ1-2, with D unclear. The CDR3 has 15 residues. Germline CDR1 reads SEHNR; CDR2 reads FQNEAQ (reference sequence). V lost 1 base, J lost 2 bases, and 11 bases lay in between.

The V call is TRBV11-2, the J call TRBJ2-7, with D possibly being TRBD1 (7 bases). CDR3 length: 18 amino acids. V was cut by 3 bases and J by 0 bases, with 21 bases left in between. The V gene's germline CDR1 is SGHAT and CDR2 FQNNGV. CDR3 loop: CASSFRRDRIPFSYEQYF. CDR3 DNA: TGTGCCAGCAGCTTTAGGCGGGACAGAATACCATTCTCCTACGAGCAGTACTTC.

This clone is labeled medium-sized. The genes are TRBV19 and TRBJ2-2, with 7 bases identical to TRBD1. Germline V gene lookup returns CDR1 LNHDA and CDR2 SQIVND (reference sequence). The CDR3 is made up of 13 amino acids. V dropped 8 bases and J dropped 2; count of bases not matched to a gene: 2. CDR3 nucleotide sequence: TGTGCCAGTCGACAGGGAAACACCGGGGAGCTGTTTTTT. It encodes CASRQGNTGELFF.

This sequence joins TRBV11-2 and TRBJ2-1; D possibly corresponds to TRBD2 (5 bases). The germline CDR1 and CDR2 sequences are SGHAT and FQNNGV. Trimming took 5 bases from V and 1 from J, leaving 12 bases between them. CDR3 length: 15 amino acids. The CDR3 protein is CASSPDFSSYNEQFF. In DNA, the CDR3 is TGTGCCAGCAGCCCGGACTTCTCTTCCTACAATGAGCAGTTCTTC.

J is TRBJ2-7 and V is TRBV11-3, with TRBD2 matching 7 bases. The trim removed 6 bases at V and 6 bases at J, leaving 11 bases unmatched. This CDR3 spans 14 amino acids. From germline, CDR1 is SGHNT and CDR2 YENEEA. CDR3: CASRHSGEIGEQYF. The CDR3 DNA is TGTGCCAGCAGACACAGCGGGGAAATCGGCGAGCAGTACTTC.

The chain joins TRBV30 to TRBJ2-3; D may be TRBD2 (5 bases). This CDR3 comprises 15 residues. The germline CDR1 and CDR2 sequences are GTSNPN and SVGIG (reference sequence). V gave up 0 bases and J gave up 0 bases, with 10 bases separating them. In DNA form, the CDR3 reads TGTGCCTGGAGTGTTGGGCTAGCCAGCACAGATACGCAGTATTTT. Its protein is CAWSVGLASTDTQYF.